The entry that follows covers one TCR beta chain sequence. Each CDR3 protein gets one entry in TCRdb, which reprocessed the 5' RACE reads and gives no DNA. The sample holds around 97,000 distinct CDR3 sequences. The data are from a study of monozygotic twins with inflammatory bowel disease. In germline, CDR1 is KGHDR, CDR2 SFDVKD. CDR3 length equals 14 residues. The chain links TRBV24-1 to TRBJ2-3; the TRBD1 assignment by TCRdb is unverifiable without DNA. What was sequenced was blood. This sequence originates from a human donor with ulcerative colitis or Crohn's disease, or a healthy co-twin of an affected twin (not recorded which). Here the CDR3 reads CATSERTGADTQYF.